The rows below give T cell receptor beta chains drawn from one sample of a study of blood T cell repertoires in COVID-19. Sequencing used immunoSEQ multiplex PCR; TCRdb keeps in-frame clones, though not all of them. The repertoire holds just under 85,000 clones, with 83% as singletons. The sequencing sample was made of peripheral blood. These receptors were obtained from a woman older than 75 with acute or convalescent COVID-19. Each CDR3 is given with its conserved first and last residue. A D gene is named only where the DNA matches it firmly. Only part of the rows carry a size: once, few, many, or a class if the clone is expanded.

size	J	V	D	CDR3	DNA
-	TRBJ2-2	TRBV28	TRBD1	CASSSPGQGGTGELFF	TGTGCCAGCAGCTCCCCGGGACAGGGAGGGACCGGGGAGCTGTTTTTT
-	TRBJ1-1	TRBV5-1	-	CASSSVLSGTEAFF	TGCGCCAGCAGTAGTGTCCTAAGTGGTACTGAAGCTTTCTTT
few	TRBJ2-1	TRBV19	TRBD2	CASSMTSGSGFYNEQFF	TGTGCCAGTAGTATGACTAGCGGGAGCGGATTCTACAATGAGCAGTTCTTC
-	TRBJ2-5	TRBV7-9	-	CASSLAPSGGQETQYF	TGTGCCAGCAGCTTAGCGCCCTCGGGTGGGCAAGAGACCCAGTACTTC
few	TRBJ2-5	TRBV7-2	TRBD2	CASSFPRLAGGETQYF	TGTGCCAGCAGCTTCCCCCGACTAGCGGGAGGGGAGACCCAGTACTTC
-	TRBJ2-2	TRBV30	-	CAWSRELNTGELFF	TGTGCCTGGAGTAGAGAACTGAACACCGGGGAGCTGTTTTTT
few	TRBJ2-7	TRBV3-1/TRBV3-2	TRBD2	CASRLAGGRGSSYEQYF	TGTGCCAGCAGATTAGCGGGAGGCCGGGGAAGCTCCTACGAGCAGTACTTC
-	TRBJ1-1	TRBV25-1	-	CASSDSQQGNTEAFF	TGTGCCAGCAGTGATTCCCAACAGGGGAACACTGAAGCTTTCTTT
-	TRBJ1-1	TRBV13	TRBD1	CASSLVGRGPMNTEAFF	TGTGCCAGCAGCTTAGTGGGCAGGGGGCCGATGAACACTGAAGCTTTCTTT
-	TRBJ1-2	TRBV4-3	TRBD1	CASSAATGHYGYTF	TGCGCCAGCAGCGCCGCGACAGGGCACTATGGCTACACCTTC
once	TRBJ2-6	TRBV19	TRBD1	CASSISWSPPRTGGSGANVLTF	TGTGCCAGTAGTATCTCCTGGAGCCCTCCTCGGACAGGGGGGTCTGGGGCCAACGTCCTGACTTTC
-	TRBJ2-1	TRBV6-6	TRBD2	CASSGTSGNSYNEQFF	TGTGCCAGTTCCGGGACTAGCGGGAACTCCTACAATGAGCAGTTCTTC
-	TRBJ1-1	TRBV30	TRBD1	CAWSAAGGGETEAFF	TGTGCCTGGAGTGCGGCAGGGGGCGGGGAGACTGAAGCTTTCTTT
-	TRBJ1-6	TRBV9	-	CASSGLGANSPLHF	TGTGCCAGCAGCGGGCTGGGGGCGAATTCACCCCTCCACTTT
-	TRBJ2-7	TRBV4-1	-	CASSTQARDEQYF	TGCGCCAGCAGCACACAAGCACGGGACGAGCAGTACTTC
-	TRBJ2-1	TRBV7-7	TRBD2	CASSLGLAGVNEQFF	TGTGCTAGCAGCTTAGGGCTAGCGGGAGTGAATGAGCAGTTCTTC
-	TRBJ2-1	TRBV18	-	CASSPPAIAYNEQFF	TGTGCCAGCTCACCACCTGCAATAGCCTACAATGAGCAGTTCTTC